This T cell receptor (beta chain) came from a study of beta chain features in type 1 diabetes. The ends were cut back, 2 bases at V and 11 bases at J, with 14 bases in the middle. Looked up from germline, CDR1 is SGHRS and CDR2 is YFSETQ. The length of the CDR3 is 13 residues. Sorted CD4+ subsets: naive, central memory, regulatory, stem cell-like memory (CD45RO/CCR7/CD25/CD127/CD95/CD27 panel). General study results and limits: Healthy donors had naive, central memory and Treg TCRB repertoires that appeared less similar than those seen among patients. Shorter TCRB CDR3s, moderately but significantly so, marked every one of the four CD4+ subsets in Type 1 diabetes patients. There was no resolution here of whether HLA type influences TCRB rearrangement.

TCRB transcripts that were expressed got sequenced, as all of the isolated RNA had been reverse transcribed. Repertoires were generated with immunoSEQ multiplex PCR, while TCRdb's copy carries only in-frame clones and drops some. The sample shows 150,000 to 200,000 clones, about 9% of them seen only once. In regard to this clone: What it binds is unknown.

The sequence was collected from a woman aged 18 to 35 with type 1 diabetes. Sequencing used central memory CD4+ T cells from blood. The V gene is TRBV5-1, the J gene TRBJ2-1, with D possibly being TRBD1 (5 bases). The CDR3 nucleotides read TGCGCCAGCAGCTTTAAAGAGACAGAAAAGCAGTTCTTC. It specifies CASSFKETEKQFF.